This is a list of T cell receptor beta chains from one sample in a study of cytomegalovirus exposure and HLA in healthy donors. Clones were read by immunoSEQ multiplex PCR, and TCRdb kept only the in-frame ones, dropping some. The sample has 200,000 or so clones, 84% seen once. The sample consisted of PBMCs. Receptors were obtained from a man between 18 and 35 years old in good health and CMV-seropositive. The CDR3 runs from the conserved cysteine through the conserved F or W. The D gene is left open where the match is weak. Only part of the rows carry a size: once, few, many, or a class if the clone is expanded.

>NA|TRBJ2-1|TRBV5-4|NA
TGTGCCAGCAGCTTGGGAGGGGGCTCCTACAATGAGCAGTTCTTC
CASSLGGGSYNEQFF
>NA|TRBJ1-2|TRBV28|NA
TGTGCCAGCAGTTTACCCTGGGGCAGGGGAGATGGCTACACCTTC
CASSLPWGRGDGYTF
>NA|TRBJ1-2|TRBV6-5|TRBD1
TGTGCCAGCAGTTACTTCAGGGGGGATGGCTACACCTTC
CASSYFRGDGYTF
>NA|TRBJ1-1|TRBV6-5|NA
TGTGCCAGCAGACTTAACAGGGCGGCCACTGAAGCTTTCTTT
CASRLNRAATEAFF
>NA|TRBJ1-3|TRBV30|NA
TGTGCCTGGAGTGTAAAGGAGACTGGAAACACCATATATTTT
CAWSVKETGNTIYF
>few|TRBJ2-7|TRBV18|TRBD1
TGTGCCAGCTCACCGACAGGGAACGAGCAGTACTTC
CASSPTGNEQYF
>NA|TRBJ1-5|TRBV27|NA
TGTGCCAGCAGTCCGGACAGCACCAATCAGCCCCAGCATTTT
CASSPDSTNQPQHF
>NA|TRBJ2-7|TRBV18|NA
TGTGCCAGCTCGCCCTTACCACAGGGTGCGGAAAACGAGCAGTACTTC
CASSPLPQGAENEQYF
>NA|TRBJ1-1|TRBV11-3|NA
TGTGCCAGCAGCTTAGGGACAAACACTGAAGCTTTCTTT
CASSLGTNTEAFF
>NA|TRBJ2-5|TRBV2|NA
TGTGCCAGCATGCCACAGGGCTACGAGACCCAGTACTTC
CASMPQGYETQYF
>NA|TRBJ1-2|TRBV4-1|TRBD1
TGCGCCAGCAGCCAAGGGGACAGCCAGGCTCTCTATGGCTACACCTTC
CASSQGDSQALYGYTF
>NA|TRBJ2-2|TRBV29-1|NA
TGCAGCGTCAACAGGGACACCGGGGAGCTGTTTTTT
CSVNRDTGELFF
>NA|TRBJ1-3|TRBV6-5|NA
TGTGCCAGCAGTTACTCGGGGGGTATAGCTGGAAACACCATATATTTT
CASSYSGGIAGNTIYF
>NA|TRBJ2-7|TRBV7-8|NA
TGTGCCAGCAGCCCCCCGGGGGGCCCGGGGAAGCAGTACTTC
CASSPPGGPGKQYF
>NA|TRBJ1-5|TRBV2|NA
TGTGCCAGCAGTTTGGGGGGGATTCAGCCCCAGCATTTT
CASSLGGIQPQHF
>NA|TRBJ1-2|TRBV7-2|TRBD1
TGTGCCAGCAGCTCGGACAGGCCCCTCCAGGGCTACACCTTC
CASSSDRPLQGYTF
>few|TRBJ2-7|TRBV12-5|NA
TGTGCTAGGGTCGGGGAGCAGTACTTC
CARVGEQYF
>NA|TRBJ2-1|TRBV12-2|NA
TGTGCAAGTCGCCCCCGGATGATTAGCGATGAGCAGTTCTTC
CASRPRMISDEQFF
>NA|TRBJ2-3|TRBV10-3|TRBD2
TGTGCCATCAGTCGGGGGGGGACTAGCGGGAGCTCTGCCGATACGCAGTATTTT
CAISRGGTSGSSADTQYF
>NA|TRBJ1-1|TRBV30|TRBD1
TGTGCCTGGCTCGACAGGGGGGACACTGAAGCTTTCTTT
CAWLDRGDTEAFF
>NA|TRBJ2-3|TRBV19|NA
TGTGCCAGTAGTATGTACTACACAGATACGCAGTATTTT
CASSMYYTDTQYF
>NA|TRBJ1-1|TRBV19|TRBD1
TGTGCCAGTCTCAGGGGGAGCACTGAAGCTTTCTTT
CASLRGSTEAFF
>NA|TRBJ2-2|TRBV2|NA
TGTGCCAGCAGTGAAAGGGGCGGAACGAACACCGGGGAGCTGTTTTTT
CASSERGGTNTGELFF
>NA|TRBJ1-4|TRBV7-9|TRBD1
TGTGCCAGCAGCTCACAACAGGGGGTATGGGAAAAACTGTTTTTT
CASSSQQGVWEKLFF
>NA|TRBJ1-5|TRBV6-1|NA
TGTGCCAGCAGAACAGGATCGTCTAGCAATCAGCCCCAGCATTTT
CASRTGSSSNQPQHF
>NA|TRBJ2-7|TRBV30|TRBD1
TGTGCCTGGAGTGTAGGACAGGTTACGCCCTGGTTC
CAWSVGQVTPWF
>NA|TRBJ2-2|TRBV28|NA
TGTGCCAGCAGTCCCCTCCGGGGGACCGGGGAGCTGTTTTTT
CASSPLRGTGELFF
>NA|TRBJ2-7|TRBV7-6|TRBD1
TGTGCCAGCAGCGCCACAGGGGGCTGGGAGCAGTACTTC
CASSATGGWEQYF
>few|TRBJ2-5|TRBV5-1|NA
TGCGCCAGCTCACATCCTCGAGCGAAGACCCAGTACTTC
CASSHPRAKTQYF
>NA|TRBJ1-2|TRBV7-8|NA
TGTGCCAGCAGACACAGGGACGGCTATGGCTACACCTTC
CASRHRDGYGYTF
>few|TRBJ1-1|TRBV5-6|NA
TGTGCCAGCAGCTTGGCCTCAGGGAACACTGAAGCTTTCTTT
CASSLASGNTEAFF
>NA|TRBJ2-7|TRBV6-5|NA
TGTGCCAGCGCAAAGGGGGGGAATAGCCTGAGCGAGCAGTACTTC
CASAKGGNSLSEQYF
>NA|TRBJ2-7|TRBV6-6|NA
TGTGCCAGCAGTTATCTCAGGATAACCTACGAGCAGTACTTC
CASSYLRITYEQYF
>NA|TRBJ1-5|TRBV7-9|NA
TGTGCCAGCAGCTTAGCGGGTGAGAGGGAACATGGGCAGCCCCAGCATTTT
CASSLAGEREHGQPQHF
>NA|TRBJ2-1|TRBV11-2|TRBD2
TGTGCCAGCAGCGCCCGGCCAGCGGGAGGGTCCCAATCCTACAATGAGCAGTTCTTC
CASSARPAGGSQSYNEQFF
>NA|TRBJ2-1|TRBV28|NA
TGTGCCAGCAGTCAGGCAGGTAAATCCTACAATGAGCAGTTCTTC
CASSQAGKSYNEQFF
>NA|TRBJ2-2|TRBV9|NA
TGTGCCAGCAGCCCTCGGGGTAGGGTAGACACCGGGGAGCTGTTTTTT
CASSPRGRVDTGELFF
>NA|TRBJ2-7|TRBV9|NA
TGTGCCAGCAGCGTGGGCAGTGGGTCCTACGAGCAGTACTTC
CASSVGSGSYEQYF
>NA|TRBJ1-4|TRBV11-2|TRBD1
TGTGCCAGCAGCGCGGGGAACAGGGGGACTAATGAAAAACTGTTTTTT
CASSAGNRGTNEKLFF
>few|TRBJ2-7|TRBV28|NA
TGTGCCAGCAGCCCTTATGCAGGATACTCCTACGAGCAGTACTTC
CASSPYAGYSYEQYF
>NA|TRBJ1-1|TRBV29-1|TRBD1
TGCATCCCGGGGACAGGGGAGGCTGAAGCTTTCTTT
CIPGTGEAEAFF
>few|TRBJ2-7|TRBV28|NA
TGTGCCAGCAGCCCCGGGGGGCAGGGTAACTACGAGCAGTACTTC
CASSPGGQGNYEQYF
>NA|TRBJ2-7|TRBV29-1|TRBD1
TGCAGCGTCCTAGGACAGGGAGTTACCTACGAGCAGTACTTC
CSVLGQGVTYEQYF
>NA|TRBJ2-2|TRBV7-2|TRBD2
TGTGCCAGCAGTCGGGGGGGGACCGGGGGCACCGGGGAGCTGTTTTTT
CASSRGGTGGTGELFF
>NA|TRBJ2-7|TRBV28|TRBD1
TGTGTCGCCGGGCCCCAGGGGGACTCCTACGAGCAGTACTTC
CVAGPQGDSYEQYF
>NA|TRBJ2-7|TRBV6-1|NA
TGTGCCAGCAGAGGAGACAGGACCTTGACGTACGAGCAGTACTTC
CASRGDRTLTYEQYF
>NA|TRBJ2-1|TRBV14|NA
TGTGCCAGCAGCCAAGCGGTGCATTCATCTTATCTCCTCCATGAGCAGTTCTTC
CASSQAVHSSYLLHEQFF
>NA|TRBJ1-4|TRBV7-9|TRBD1
TGTGCCAGCACCGAGACAGGGTCGAATGAAAAACTGTTTTTT
CASTETGSNEKLFF
>NA|TRBJ1-1|TRBV28|NA
TGTGCCAGCAGTTCAATTGGGGAGGGTACGGCTTTCTTT
CASSSIGEGTAFF
>NA|TRBJ1-4|TRBV7-2|NA
TGTGCCAGCAGCCCGGGGGGTTTCGGATCCCAAAATGAAAAACTGTTTTTT
CASSPGGFGSQNEKLFF
>NA|TRBJ2-2|TRBV6-5|NA
TGTGCCATCAAGCGGCAGTCGAACACCGGGGAGCTGTTTTTT
CAIKRQSNTGELFF